Shown below are 28 T cell receptor beta chains from a single sample sequenced in a study of graft-versus-host responses after intestinal transplantation. This table comes from immunoSEQ multiplex PCR, and its TCRdb copy is limited to in-frame clones, with some not included. The sample lists about 19,000 clones, about a third occurring once. Here the sequenced sample was alloreactive CD4+ T cells from a mixed lymphocyte reaction culture, taken before transplantation. The sample's subset: CFSE-low proliferating T cells sorted from roughly six-day pre-transplant mixed lymphocyte reaction (GvH or HvG direction). These receptors all stem from a human patient who was an organ donor for intestinal transplantation.

The chain couples TRBV7-2 to TRBJ1-1; tentative D call: TRBD1 (6 bases). CDR3 length: 14 residues. The ends were cut back, 2 bases at V and 5 bases at J, with 12 bases in the middle. Germline V gene sequence: CDR1 SGHTA, CDR2 FQGNSA. The CDR3 sequence: CASSLQGRGTEAFF. The CDR3, as DNA: TGTGCCAGCAGCTTACAGGGGCGGGGTACTGAAGCTTTCTTT.

This clone was counted only a few times. The V call is TRBV2, the J call TRBJ2-3, with TRBD2 matching over 8 bases. The CDR3 sequence is 13 residues long. Germline CDR1 SNHLY, CDR2 FYNNEI. V lost 6 bases to trimming and J lost 4 bases; unmatched junction nucleotides: 3. As DNA, the CDR3 is TGTGCCAGCAGGAGGACTAGCTCAGATACGCAGTATTTT. Its translation: CASRRTSSDTQYF. The variable domain in full, with the rest retrieved from reference TRBV2 and TRBJ2-3, is EPEVTQTPSHQVTQMGQEVILRCVPISNHLYFYWYRQILGQKVEFLVSFYNNEISEKSEIFDDQFSVERPDGSNFTLKIRSTKLEDSAMYFCASRRTSSDTQYFGPGTRLTVL.

This clone came up a few times. The chain links TRBV7-2 to TRBJ2-7, with D tentatively TRBD2 (5 bases). The V and J ends lost 5 bases and 4 bases respectively, with 15 bases between them. Per germline, CDR1 SGHTA and CDR2 FQGNSA. This CDR3 region has 14 residues. The CDR3 spells CASSPQGRVYEQYF. DNA for the CDR3: TGTGCCAGCAGCCCCCAAGGGCGGGTATACGAGCAGTACTTC.

The chain's CDR3 is CASSPMLSIGETQYF. The DNA for the CDR3 is TGTGCCAGCTCACCAATGTTGAGTATAGGAGAGACCCAGTACTTC. This chain uses TRBV18 with TRBJ2-5; the D is unclear. Germline assignment: CDR1 KGHSH and CDR2 LQKENI. This CDR3 is built from 15 residues. V lost 2 bases to trimming and J lost 4 bases, with 14 bases between them.

The chain couples TRBV7-2 to TRBJ1-2; possibly TRBD1 for D (5 bases). Trimming removed 5 bases from V and 5 bases from J, with 18 bases in between. This CDR3 is built from 15 residues. Germline loops: CDR1 SGHTA, CDR2 FQGNSA. In nucleotides, the CDR3 is TGTGCCAGCAGCCGTGCCACAGGACTATTTTATGGCTACACCTTC. Translation gives CASSRATGLFYGYTF. Looking up the rest from reference TRBV7-2 and TRBJ1-2 gives the full variable domain: GAGVSQSPSNKVTEKGKDVELRCDPISGHTALYWYRQSLGQGLEFLIYFQGNSAPDKSGLPSDRFSAERTGGSVSTLTIQRTQQEDSAVYLCASSRATGLFYGYTFGSGTRLTVV.

The chain uses TRBV5-1 and TRBJ1-1; D might be TRBD1 (5 bases). CDR1 and CDR2 from the germline V gene are SGHRS and YFSETQ. V dropped 2 bases and J dropped 2 bases, with 10 bases sitting between them. The CDR3 consists of 14 residues. Here the CDR3 DNA reads TGCGCCAGCAGCTTTGGAGGGGTAAACACTGAAGCTTTCTTT. This gives the protein CASSFGGVNTEAFF.

This clone showed up just a few times. V is TRBV6-5 and J is TRBJ1-1, with a tentative D call TRBD1 (5 bases). CDR1 is MNHEY, CDR2 SVGAGI, per germline. V lost 4 bases and J 3 bases, leaving 6 bases between the germline ends. CDR3 length equals 12 residues. Written as DNA, the CDR3 is TGTGCCAGCAGTTGGGGGTACACTGAAGCTTTCTTT. Translating gives CASSWGYTEAFF.

This clone was observed a handful of times. The chain is built from TRBV5-1 and TRBJ2-5; D unclear. Germline V gene sequence: CDR1 SGHRS, CDR2 YFSETQ. V shed 4 bases and J shed 0 bases, with 7 bases lying between them. This CDR3 region has 13 residues. CDR3 loop: CASSRLYQETQYF. The CDR3 nucleotides are TGCGCCAGCAGCAGATTGTACCAAGAGACCCAGTACTTC.

The rearrangement uses TRBV11-2 and TRBJ1-1; D gene uncertain. This CDR3 contains 18 residues. The V end lost 5 bases, the J end lost 0 bases, and 22 bases lay between the germline ends. CDR1 SGHAT and CDR2 FQNNGV come from the germline V gene. As DNA, the CDR3 is TGTGCCAGCAGCCCCTTAGTTTCTAGTGGAGCCATGAACACTGAAGCTTTCTTT. It codes for CASSPLVSSGAMNTEAFF.

The chain combines TRBV9 with TRBJ2-1; D call uncertain. The CDR3 runs to 13 residues. V was cut by 0 bases and J by 6 bases, with 7 bases left in between. From germline, CDR1 is SGDLS and CDR2 YYNGEE. CDR3 in amino acids: CASSVGRLNEQFF. The CDR3 DNA sequence: TGTGCCAGCAGCGTAGGGCGCCTCAATGAGCAGTTCTTC. Filled out from reference TRBV9 and TRBJ2-1, the complete variable domain reads DSGVTQTPKHLITATGQRVTLRCSPRSGDLSVYWYQQSLDQGLQFLIQYYNGEERAKGNILERFSAQQFPDLHSELNLSSLELGDSALYFCASSVGRLNEQFFGPGTRLTVL.

This chain connects TRBV7-9 to TRBJ2-2; TRBD2 might be the D (6 bases). Germline V gene data show CDR1 as SEHNR and CDR2 as FQNEAQ (reference sequence). V lost 2 bases and J 8 bases, leaving 12 bases between the germline ends. The CDR3 covers 14 residues. The CDR3: CASSLLYREGELFF. CDR3 in DNA: TGTGCCAGCAGCTTATTGTATCGGGAGGGGGAGCTGTTTTTT.

J is TRBJ2-1 and V is TRBV6-5, with TRBD2 matching 11 bases. V lost 4 bases, J lost 9 bases, and 5 bases stayed unmatched. The CDR3 consists of 14 residues. Per germline, CDR1 MNHEY and CDR2 SVGAGI. The CDR3 sequence: CASSWLAGGVEQFF. The CDR3 region has the DNA TGTGCCAGCAGTTGGCTAGCGGGAGGTGTTGAGCAGTTCTTC.

This clone was seen more than once but under ten times. The junction shows a germline mismatch at one end, possibly a read error. The chain recombines TRBV7-9 with TRBJ2-2; D possibly corresponds to TRBD2 (5 bases). Germline assignment: CDR1 SEHNR and CDR2 FQNEAQ (reference sequence). The CDR3 totals 10 residues. The CDR3 DNA follows: TGTGCCAGCAGCTGCCGGGGAGCTGTTTTT. Residues: CASSCRGAVF.

This clone was picked up a small number of times. This chain links TRBV5-6 with TRBJ1-2; D not certain. The CDR3 covers 12 residues. V gave up 1 base and J gave up 2 bases, with 3 bases separating them. Germline CDR1 reads SGHDT; CDR2 reads YYEEEE. CDR3 region: CASSLINYGYTF. Written as DNA, the CDR3 is TGTGCCAGCAGCTTGATCAACTATGGCTACACCTTC.

V and J are TRBV4-2 and TRBJ2-5, with 11 bases fitting TRBD2. V lost 0 bases, J lost 5 bases, and 2 bases stayed unmatched. Germline V gene lookup returns CDR1 LGHNA and CDR2 YNFKEQ. This CDR3 has 15 residues. CDR3 residues: CASSQDSGRAETQYF. The CDR3 DNA follows: TGTGCCAGCAGCCAAGATAGCGGGAGGGCCGAGACCCAGTACTTC.

This rearrangement joins TRBV19 to TRBJ2-5; 12 positions agree with TRBD2. The CDR3 runs 14 residues. Germline CDR1 and CDR2: LNHDA and SQIVND (reference sequence). V shed 3 bases, J shed 4 bases, and the junction held 0 bases outside the gene matches. CDR3 bases: TGTGCCAGTAGTATGGGACTAGCGGGAGAGACCCAGTACTTC. Its protein is CASSMGLAGETQYF.

This clone has just a few counts. V and J are TRBV5-4 and TRBJ2-6; 11 bases are shared with TRBD1. J lost 2 bases, V lost 1 base, and 5 bases had no gene match. Germline CDR1 and CDR2: SGHNT and YYREEE (reference sequence). The CDR3 length is 18 residues. The CDR3 region has the DNA TGTGCCAGCAGCTTGAGCATGGGACAGGGGGCTGGGGCCAACGTCCTGACTTTC. It is translated as CASSLSMGQGAGANVLTF.

V usage is TRBV6-1 and J usage is TRBJ2-2; maybe TRBD1 (5 bases). This CDR3 has 13 residues. V was pared by 8 bases and J by 5 bases, with 12 bases between. Per germline, CDR1 MNHNS and CDR2 SASEGT. CDR3 sequence reads: CASLGRGTGELFF. The CDR3 bases are TGTGCCAGCTTGGGGCGAGGAACCGGGGAGCTGTTTTTT.

The V gene is TRBV5-4, the J gene TRBJ2-3; tentatively, D is TRBD1 (5 bases). The V end lost 4 bases, the J end lost 2 bases, and 11 bases lay between the germline ends. The CDR3 sequence is 14 residues long. CDR1 and CDR2 (germline): SGHNT, YYREEE (reference sequence). The CDR3 here is CASSPDSFTDTQYF. DNA for the CDR3: TGTGCCAGCAGCCCCGACAGCTTCACAGATACGCAGTATTTT.

This clone occurred a few times. The V and J genes are TRBV5-1 and TRBJ1-4, with 9 bases matching TRBD1. The CDR3 totals 16 residues. The V gene's germline CDR1 is SGHRS and CDR2 YFSETQ. Trimming cost V 3 bases and J 0 bases; bases outside gene matches: 3. The CDR3 reads CASSWGDRATNEKLFF. The CDR3 region has the DNA TGCGCCAGCAGCTGGGGGGACAGGGCAACTAATGAAAAACTGTTTTTT.

The table lists this clone with a few counts. The rearrangement uses TRBV19 and TRBJ1-1, with a weak D call TRBD1 (5 bases). Germline CDR1 LNHDA, CDR2 SQIVND (reference sequence). The CDR3 is 14 amino acids. Trimming cost V 4 bases and J 8 bases, with 17 bases left between them. The CDR3 region is CASSTYFRAPEAFF. In nucleotides, the CDR3 is TGTGCCAGTAGTACTTATTTCAGGGCGCCCGAAGCTTTCTTT.

V is TRBV5-1 and J is TRBJ2-3; tentatively, D is TRBD2 (7 bases). The CDR3 length is 15 residues. V was pared by 0 bases and J by 2 bases, with 10 bases between. The V gene's germline CDR1 is SGHRS and CDR2 YFSETQ. CDR3 in DNA: TGCGCCAGCAGCTTGGTCGGGGGGCTCACAGATACGCAGTATTTT. Its protein product is CASSLVGGLTDTQYF. Complete variable domain (other parts from reference TRBV5-1 and TRBJ2-3): KAGVTQTPRYLIKTRGQQVTLSCSPISGHRSVSWYQQTPGQGLQFLFEYFSETQRNKGNFPGRFSGRQFSNSRSEMNVSTLELGDSALYLCASSLVGGLTDTQYFGPGTRLTVL.

In this sample, this clone turned up a few times. This chain links TRBV10-3 with TRBJ1-5; TRBD1 is a possible D gene (6 bases). The CDR3 contains 14 residues. The V gene lost 4 bases and the J gene lost 6 bases, with 13 bases spanning the gap. Germline CDR1 ENHRY, CDR2 SYGVKD. The CDR3 loop is CAISGGQLSQPQHF. CDR3 DNA sequence: TGTGCCATCAGTGGAGGACAGCTAAGTCAGCCCCAGCATTTT.

The genes are TRBV6-9 and TRBJ2-5; 9 nucleotides agree with TRBD2. This CDR3 is built from 16 residues. Germline V gene sequence: CDR1 MNHGY, CDR2 SVAAGI. Trimming at V came to 7 bases and at J to 4 bases, leaving 13 bases not matched to a gene. The DNA for the CDR3 is TGTGCCAGCAACGTTGAGCCAGCGGGAGGACTAGAGACCCAGTACTTC. Residues: CASNVEPAGGLETQYF.

This clone was found a few times. The V call is TRBV30, the J call TRBJ2-7; D is uncertain. This CDR3 is built from 14 residues. Germline-derived CDR1 and CDR2 are GTSNPN and SVGIG (reference sequence). V was cut by 1 base and J by 1 base, with 11 bases left in between. Here the CDR3 reads CAWSGVGLSYEQYF. For the CDR3, the DNA is TGTGCCTGGAGTGGGGTAGGTTTATCCTACGAGCAGTACTTC.

The chain is built from TRBV6-6 and TRBJ2-1; TRBD2 might be the D (6 bases). Deletions cut 2 bases from V and 0 bases from J, with 8 bases between. The CDR3 is 15 amino acids. Germline V gives CDR1 MNHNY, CDR2 SVGAGI (reference sequence). The CDR3 loop reads CASSYAGLSYNEQFF. The CDR3 DNA reads as TGTGCCAGCAGTTACGCGGGACTCTCCTACAATGAGCAGTTCTTC.

CDR3 sequence reads: CASSITSIVYEQYF. The CDR3 bases are TGTGCCAGCAGCATAACCTCAATCGTCTACGAGCAGTACTTC. The V and J genes are TRBV5-6 and TRBJ2-7, with D uncertain. Germline V CDR1 and CDR2: SGHDT, YYEEEE. Trimming took off 4 bases at V and 3 bases at J, with 14 bases between the two ends. The CDR3 totals 14 residues.

The chain joins TRBV2 to TRBJ2-7, with 10 bases that match TRBD2. This CDR3 has 14 amino acids. The germline V gene encodes CDR1 SNHLY and CDR2 FYNNEI. With 7 bases clipped from V and 0 bases from J, the junction kept 3 bases outside the gene matches. The CDR3 here is CASNVAGGSYEQYF. The DNA for the CDR3 is TGTGCCAGCAACGTAGCGGGGGGCTCCTACGAGCAGTACTTC.